These 26 T cell receptor beta chains originate from one sample sequenced in a study of glioma-infiltrating T cells. TCR alpha and beta CDR3 regions were amplified from RNA using iRepertoire nested multiplex PCR. TCRdb independently ran MiXCR on the multiplex PCR reads; one entry per CDR3 protein. The table has some 90,000 distinct CDR3 sequences, around 40% seen once. Input material: glioma tissue, nonneoplastic brain tissue, or PBMCs (not recorded which). The receptors here all came from a human donor with low-grade glioma or glioblastoma, undergoing nonglioma brain surgery, or in good health (not recorded which).

This clonotype was detected ten times or more. V is TRBV6-2 or TRBV6-3 and J is TRBJ1-2, with D tentatively TRBD1 (5 bases). This CDR3 has 14 residues. The germline CDR1 and CDR2 sequences are MNHEY and SVGEGT. Trimming took 6 bases from V and 1 from J, leaving 12 bases between them. CDR3 DNA sequence: TGTGCCAGCAGCGGTGGGACGGTTAACTATGGCTACACCTTC. Protein sequence: CASSGGTVNYGYTF.

Worth noting for this clonotype: A read error is likely, as this CDR3 ends without the conserved phenylalanine or tryptophan. The chain uses TRBV7-9 and TRBJ2-1, with D uncertain. The J call is doubtful: the DNA matches TRBJ2-7 better. Germline V CDR1 and CDR2: SEHNR, FQNEAQ (reference sequence). The CDR3 runs to 11 residues. CDR3 coding DNA: TGTGCCAGCAGCTTAGTGAGTGAGCAGTACTCC. This gives the protein CASSLVSEQYS.

This clonotype was detected ten times or more. This rearrangement joins TRBV20-1 to TRBJ1-5; unclear D gene. The ends were cut back, 0 bases at V and 2 bases at J, with 11 bases in the middle. The CDR3 consists of 15 residues. Germline CDR1 and CDR2: DFQATT and SNEGSKA (reference sequence). CDR3 bases: TGCAGTGCTAGAGATCCTGTAAAAGGCAATCAGCCCCAGCATTTT. Protein: CSARDPVKGNQPQHF.

V gene TRBV25-1 combines with J gene TRBJ1-2, with D unresolved. Trimming removed 1 base at V and 6 bases at J, with 9 bases between. The CDR3 consists of 13 residues. In germline, CDR1 is MGHDK, CDR2 SYGVNS. Here the CDR3 DNA reads TGTGCCAGCAGTGAATTGAAGATGAATGGCTACACCTTC. This encodes CASSELKMNGYTF.

This clonotype rates as medium-sized. The genes are TRBV27 and TRBJ1-4; 7 bases line up with TRBD1. Germline CDR1 is MNHEY and CDR2 is SMNVEV (reference sequence). V trimming: 3 bases; J trimming: 15 bases; junction bases outside the gene matches: 1. This CDR3 has 10 amino acids. CDR3 nucleotides: TGTGCCAGCAGTTTCGGGACAGTGTTTTTT. Amino acid sequence: CASSFGTVFF.

V gene TRBV5-5 combines with J gene TRBJ2-7; no reliable D call. The CDR3 contains 13 residues. Germline CDR1 SGHKS, CDR2 YYEKEE (reference sequence). Trimming stripped 0 bases from V and 2 bases from J, with 6 bases between. DNA for the CDR3: TGTGCCAGCAGCTTGGAACGGACCTACGAGCAGTACTTC. Its protein product is CASSLERTYEQYF.

Many counts were recorded for this clonotype. This clone may be a read error of a much larger clone one base away. This chain joins TRBV19 and TRBJ2-1; TRBD2 might be the D (5 bases). The CDR3 loop spans 13 amino acids. The V gene's germline CDR1 is LNHDA and CDR2 SQIVND (reference sequence). DNA of the CDR3: TGTGCCGGTAGTATCGGGATCCGGGATGAGCAGTTCTTC. It is translated as CAGSIGIRDEQFF.

The chain employs TRBV10-3 and TRBJ1-2; no reliable D call. Germline values: CDR1 ENHRY, CDR2 SYGVKD. This CDR3 region has 13 residues. The V and J ends lost 1 base and 4 bases respectively, with 7 bases between them. CDR3 bases: TGTGCCATCAGTGAGTGGGGATTCTATGGCTACACCTTC. Translated: CAISEWGFYGYTF.

Notes on this clonotype: A read error is possible here, since a much larger clone lies one base away. This sequence joins TRBV5-4 and TRBJ2-6; D might be TRBD1 (5 bases). CDR3 size: 15 residues. Germline V gene sequence: CDR1 SGHNT, CDR2 YYREEE (reference sequence). The CDR3 nucleotides read TGTGCCAGCAGCTTGAGGGGCTCTGGGGCCAACGTCCTGATTTTC. Translated: CASSLRGSGANVLIF.

A remark on this clonotype: A read error may account for a junction end that differs from germline. The chain is built from TRBV12-3 or TRBV12-4 and TRBJ1-3, with D tentatively TRBD1 (5 bases). The CDR3 covers 16 residues. The CDR3 loop is CASSFYKGYSGSTIYF. The CDR3 DNA reads TGTGCCAGCAGTTTCTATAAGGGGTACTCTGGAAGCACCATATATTTT.

This clonotype was detected only once. The genes are TRBV6-2 or TRBV6-3 and TRBJ2-2, with 7 bases fitting TRBD2. Germline lookup yields CDR1 MNHEY and CDR2 SVGEGT. V lost 7 bases and J lost 2; bases outside the gene matches: 4. The CDR3 sequence is 14 residues long. CDR3 DNA sequence: TGTGCCAGCATAACGGGACTAAACACCGGGGAGCTGTTTTTT. This codes for CASITGLNTGELFF.

This clonotype was counted a single time. At one end the junction does not follow the germline gene, possibly because of a read error. The chain carries TRBV4-2 and TRBJ1-4; the D gene is possibly TRBD1 (5 bases). The germline V gene has CDR1 LGHNA and CDR2 YNFKEQ. The CDR3 is made up of 16 amino acids. In nucleotides, the CDR3 is TGTGCCAGCAGCCAAGATACCGTCAGGGCAAATGACAAACTGTTTTTT. Translated: CASSQDTVRANDKLFF.

This clonotype occurred many times. The chain carries TRBV29-1 and TRBJ2-7, with TRBD1 as a possible D gene (6 bases). There are 13 residues in the CDR3. The V end lost 6 bases, the J end lost 0 bases, and 12 bases lay between the germline ends. The germline V gene has CDR1 SQVTM and CDR2 ANQGSEA. The DNA of the CDR3 is TGCAGCGTCACGGGACACAACTCCTACGAGCAGTACTTC. Translated: CSVTGHNSYEQYF.

Notes on this clonotype: It may be a read error: a sequence one base away is much more abundant. In this CDR3 the conserved last residue, phenylalanine or tryptophan, is missing, so a read error is likely. The V and J genes are TRBV6-1 and TRBJ1-1; 8 positions match TRBD1. Unmatched junction bases numbered 8, after V lost 0 bases and J lost 5 bases. From germline, CDR1 is MNHNS and CDR2 SASEGT. The CDR3 sequence is 16 residues long. CDR3 sequence (DNA): TGTGCCAGCAGTGAAGCGGAGGGGACAGGTGAAACTGAAGCTTTCTTG. Translating gives CASSEAEGTGETEAFL.

In this sample, this clonotype turned up many times. J is TRBJ2-5 and V is TRBV15; the D is unclear. CDR1 and CDR2 (germline): LNHNV, YYDKDF (reference sequence). The length of the CDR3 is 13 residues. Trimming shortened V by 5 bases and J by 1 base, and 8 bases separated the two germline ends. The chain's CDR3 is CATSPEPQETQYF. CDR3 nucleotides: TGTGCCACCAGCCCAGAACCCCAAGAGACCCAGTACTTC.

This clonotype showed up many times. The V gene is TRBV5-8, the J gene TRBJ2-1; D is possibly TRBD1 or TRBD2 (5 bases each). Germline CDR1 is SGHTS and CDR2 is YDEGEE. V was shortened by 0 bases and J by 5 bases, with 12 bases between the two germline ends. There are 15 residues in the CDR3. CDR3 coding DNA: TGTGCCAGCAGCTTGGCCCAGGGACGGAACAATGAGCAGTTCTTC. This translates into CASSLAQGRNNEQFF. Full variable domain (missing parts from reference TRBV5-8 and TRBJ2-1): EAGVTQSPTHLIKTRGQQATLRCSPISGHTSVYWYQQALGLGLQFLLWYDEGEERNRGNFPPRFSGRQFPNYSSELNVNALELEDSALYLCASSLAQGRNNEQFFGPGTRLTVL.

This clonotype has a count of ten or more. The rearrangement joins TRBV7-2 to TRBJ2-7; TRBD2 agrees at 7 bases. The CDR3 totals 13 residues. Germline assignment: CDR1 SGHTA and CDR2 FQGNSA. V gave up 1 base and J gave up 7 bases; unmatched junction bases: 4. CDR3 bases: TGTGCCAGCAGCTTAGTTCTAGCGGAGGAGCAGTACTTC. It encodes CASSLVLAEEQYF.

In this sample, this clonotype turned up many times. The gene calls are TRBV6-2 or TRBV6-3 and TRBJ2-7; no clear D. Germline-derived CDR1 and CDR2 are MNHEY and SVGEGT. Trimming stripped 6 bases from V and 12 bases from J, with 21 bases between. The CDR3 length is 13 residues. CDR3 region: CASRNPSKVQRYF. CDR3 coding DNA: TGTGCCAGCAGAAACCCCTCAAAGGTCCAGCGGTACTTC.

This clonotype was seen repeatedly, ten times or more. CDR3 sequence: CASRTRVRGIGYGYTF. The CDR3 region has the DNA TGTGCCAGCAGAACTAGGGTCAGGGGAATTGGCTATGGCTACACCTTC. The gene calls are TRBV12-3 or TRBV12-4 and TRBJ1-2, with TRBD1 as a possible D gene (6 bases). V lost 6 bases to trimming and J lost 4 bases, with 21 bases between them. The CDR3 totals 16 residues.

The chain has TRBV6-5 and TRBJ2-7; 12 bases agree with TRBD2. Germline loops: CDR1 MNHEY, CDR2 SVGAGI. J gave up 0 bases and V 0 bases, and 3 bases lay outside the gene matches. The CDR3 is 17 amino acids. CDR3 coding DNA: TGTGCCAGCAGTTACTCGACTAGCGGGAGTTTCTCCTACGAGCAGTACTTC. This gives the protein CASSYSTSGSFSYEQYF.

The chain combines TRBV24-1 with TRBJ2-1; TRBD2 matches at 8 bases. Germline values: CDR1 KGHDR, CDR2 SFDVKD. The V segment lost 3 bases and the J segment 5 bases; nucleotides outside the gene matches: 14. There are 18 residues in the CDR3. The DNA for the CDR3 is TGTGCCACCAGTGATAAAGGGACTAGAGGGGGGCTCCACAATGAGCAGTTCTTC. Its translation is CATSDKGTRGGLHNEQFF.

On this clonotype: This could be a read error, since a much larger clone is one nucleotide away. The chain joins TRBV12-3 or TRBV12-4 to TRBJ2-1, with D perhaps TRBD1 or TRBD2 (5 bases each). V was clipped by 3 bases and J by 5 bases, with 8 bases between them. The CDR3 runs 13 residues. The CDR3 DNA reads as TGTGCCAGCAGTTTTCGGGGCGACAATGAGCAGTTCTTC. This translates into CASSFRGDNEQFF.

The sample holds many counts of this clonotype. V gene TRBV7-6 combines with J gene TRBJ2-7, with D perhaps matching TRBD2 (5 bases). CDR3 size: 13 residues. Trimming shortened V by 5 bases and J by 5 bases, and 13 bases separated the two germline ends. The V gene's germline CDR1 is SGHVS and CDR2 FNYEAQ. CDR3 sequence (DNA): TGTGCCAGCAGCCCCTCGGGGAAGGACGAGCAGTACTTC. It translates to CASSPSGKDEQYF. The variable domain in full, completed from reference TRBV7-6 and TRBJ2-7, reads GAGVSQSPRYKVTKRGQDVALRCDPISGHVSLYWYRQALGQGPEFLTYFNYEAQQDKSGLPNDRFSAERPEGSISTLTIQRTEQRDSAMYRCASSPSGKDEQYFGPGTRLTVT.

This clonotype was observed many times. The germline gene is not matched at one end of the junction; a read error may be the cause. This chain links TRBV7-8 with TRBJ2-1; 11 bases line up with TRBD2. Germline V gene sequence: CDR1 SGHVS, CDR2 FQNEAQ. CDR3 size: 13 residues. CDR3 in amino acids: CASSLAGGNEQFF. In nucleotides, the CDR3 is TGTGCCAGCAGCCTAGCGGGAGGTAATGAGCAGTTCTTC. Together with reference TRBV7-8 and TRBJ2-1, the CDR3 gives the full variable domain: GAGVSQSPRYKVAKRGQDVALRCDPISGHVSLFWYQQALGQGPEFLTYFQNEAQLDKSGLPSDRFFAERPEGSVSTLKIQRTQQEDSAVYLCASSLAGGNEQFFGPGTRLTVL.

This clonotype appeared a few times. This sequence joins TRBV27 and TRBJ2-7; 8 bases are a match to TRBD1. Looked up from germline, CDR1 is MNHEY and CDR2 is SMNVEV (reference sequence). After removal of 3 bases from V and 4 bases from J, the junction contained 5 bases not matched to a gene. The CDR3 is 14 residues long. The CDR3 bases are TGTGCCAGCAGTTTCGAGACAGGGGCTTACGAGCAGTACTTC. This gives the protein CASSFETGAYEQYF.

J is TRBJ1-2 and V is TRBV5-8, with D perhaps matching TRBD1 (5 bases). V was trimmed by 2 bases and J by 3 bases, leaving 23 bases between them. The CDR3 covers 18 residues. CDR1 and CDR2 from the germline V gene are SGHTS and YDEGEE. The CDR3 DNA reads as TGTGCCAGCAGCTTTTCCCTAAACAGGTGTAGTAGAGACTATGGCTACACCTTC. Translated: CASSFSLNRCSRDYGYTF. The whole variable domain, filled in from reference TRBV5-8 and TRBJ1-2, reads EAGVTQSPTHLIKTRGQQATLRCSPISGHTSVYWYQQALGLGLQFLLWYDEGEERNRGNFPPRFSGRQFPNYSSELNVNALELEDSALYLCASSFSLNRCSRDYGYTFGSGTRLTVV.